The 9 T cell receptor beta chains below come from one sample, sequenced in a study of siplizumab effects on memory and regulatory T cells. The data were produced by immunoSEQ multiplex PCR, yet TCRdb's version contains in-frame clones alone and is incomplete. This table has approximately 120,000 clones, 90% to 95% appearing once. Sequencing used Tregs sorted from blood. The receptors stem from a human donor in good health.

This chain uses TRBV7-9 with TRBJ2-3; D ambiguous. Trimming stripped 6 bases from V and 0 bases from J, with 10 bases between. The germline V gene encodes CDR1 SEHNR and CDR2 FQNEAQ (reference sequence). The length of the CDR3 is 14 residues. The CDR3 loop reads CASSLPLSTDTQYF. The CDR3 DNA reads TGTGCCAGCAGTTTGCCCCTGAGCACAGATACGCAGTATTTT.

This sequence joins TRBV6-5 and TRBJ2-3; D unresolved. V lost 2 bases and J 4 bases, leaving 7 bases between the germline ends. The CDR3 runs 13 residues. CDR1 is MNHEY and CDR2 is SVGAGI in the germline V gene. The CDR3 here is CASSYAESDTQYF. In nucleotides, the CDR3 is TGTGCCAGCAGTTACGCGGAATCAGATACGCAGTATTTT.

This chain connects TRBV12-2 to TRBJ2-7; the table's D call of TRBD2 was not tested on the DNA. TRBV12-2 is termed a pseudogene. The CDR3 has 15 amino acids. CDR3 sequence reads: CASRLGGHADYEQYF. In nucleotides, the CDR3 is TGTGCAAGTCGCTTAGGAGGGCATGCCGACTACGAGCAGTACTTC.

This clone appeared a few times. V and J are TRBV7-3 and TRBJ1-2; D gene ambiguous. The CDR3 consists of 11 residues. CDR1 and CDR2 (germline): SGHTA, FQGTGA. Trimming removed 8 bases at V and 4 bases at J, with 8 bases between. The CDR3 nucleotides read TGTGCCAGCTCCGGAGGCTATGGCTACACCTTC. This encodes CASSGGYGYTF.

V is TRBV2 and J is TRBJ2-6; possibly TRBD1 or TRBD2 for D (6 bases each). The CDR3 is made up of 17 amino acids. V dropped 6 bases and J dropped 4 bases, with 19 bases sitting between them. Germline V CDR1 and CDR2: SNHLY, FYNNEI. CDR3: CASRQGTGAGGANVLTF. CDR3 nucleotides: TGTGCCAGCAGGCAGGGGACGGGGGCTGGAGGGGCCAACGTCCTGACTTTC.

CDR3 nucleotide sequence: TGCAGTGCTAGAGATTGGCCTGAAGCTTTCTTT. As protein: CSARDWPEAFF. This chain connects TRBV20-1 to TRBJ1-1; D not certain. The CDR3 spans 11 residues. V lost 0 bases and J 6 bases, leaving 5 bases between the germline ends. Germline V gene data show CDR1 as DFQATT and CDR2 as SNEGSKA (reference sequence).

The chain uses TRBV18 and TRBJ2-2; weak D call: TRBD1 (5 bases). Germline lookup yields CDR1 KGHSH and CDR2 LQKENI. V shed 3 bases and J shed 4 bases, with 12 bases lying between them. This CDR3 has 15 residues. CDR3 in amino acids: CASSPGPDGTGELFF. DNA for the CDR3: TGTGCCAGCTCACCGGGGCCAGATGGCACCGGGGAGCTGTTTTTT.

This rearrangement joins TRBV6-7 to TRBJ2-1; 9 bases align to TRBD2. Being an ORF, TRBV6-7 has a function that is uncertain. The CDR3 has 16 residues. Trimming took 8 bases from V and 6 from J; bases not matched to a gene: 14. The CDR3 is CASGTPSSGSTNEQFF. Here the CDR3 DNA reads TGTGCCAGCGGGACACCAAGTAGCGGGAGTACCAATGAGCAGTTCTTC.

The chain couples TRBV14 to TRBJ2-5, with 13 bases lining up with TRBD2. Germline CDR1 reads SGHDN; CDR2 reads FVKESK. CDR3 size: 17 residues. Germline trimming cut 3 bases from V and 2 bases from J; bases unmatched to any gene: 6. The DNA for the CDR3 is TGTGCCAGCAGCCACCGACTAGCGGGGGGCTTTCAAGAGACCCAGTACTTC. This codes for CASSHRLAGGFQETQYF.